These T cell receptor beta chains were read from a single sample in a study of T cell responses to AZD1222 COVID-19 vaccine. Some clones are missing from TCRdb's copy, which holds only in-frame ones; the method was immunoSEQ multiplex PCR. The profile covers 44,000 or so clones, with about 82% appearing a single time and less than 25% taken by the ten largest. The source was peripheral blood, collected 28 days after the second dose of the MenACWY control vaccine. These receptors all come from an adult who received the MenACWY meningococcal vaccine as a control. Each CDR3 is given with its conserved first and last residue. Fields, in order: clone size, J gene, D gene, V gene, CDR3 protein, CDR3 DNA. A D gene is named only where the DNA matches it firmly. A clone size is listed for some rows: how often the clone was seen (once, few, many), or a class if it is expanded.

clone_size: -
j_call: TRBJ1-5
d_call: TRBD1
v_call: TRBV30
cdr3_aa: CAWSLPGQFNQPQHF
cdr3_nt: TGTGCCTGGAGTCTACCGGGACAGTTCAATCAGCCCCAGCATTTT

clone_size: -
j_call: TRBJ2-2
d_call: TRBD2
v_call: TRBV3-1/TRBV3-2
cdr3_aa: CASAGGPNTGELFF
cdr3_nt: TGTGCCAGCGCGGGAGGGCCCAACACCGGGGAGCTGTTTTTT

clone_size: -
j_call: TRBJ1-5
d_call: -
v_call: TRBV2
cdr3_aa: CASSEEQHSNQPQHF
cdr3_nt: TGTGCCAGCAGTGAAGAGCAGCATAGCAATCAGCCCCAGCATTTT

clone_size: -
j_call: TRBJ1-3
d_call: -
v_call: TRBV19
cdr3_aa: CASSKTVRPGNTIYF
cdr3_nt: TGTGCCAGTAGTAAGACAGTCCGACCGGGAAACACCATATATTTT

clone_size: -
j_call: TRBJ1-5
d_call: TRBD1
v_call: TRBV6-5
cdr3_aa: CASSWTGGVDQPQHF
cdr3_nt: TGTGCCAGCAGTTGGACAGGGGGCGTCGATCAGCCCCAGCATTTT

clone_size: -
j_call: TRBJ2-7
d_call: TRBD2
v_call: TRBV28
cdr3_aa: CASRASGIYEQYF
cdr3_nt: TGTGCCAGCAGAGCTAGCGGGATCTACGAGCAGTACTTC

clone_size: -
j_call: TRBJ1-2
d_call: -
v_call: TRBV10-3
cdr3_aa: CATTDGTNYGYTF
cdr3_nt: TGTGCCACCACAGACGGAACTAACTATGGCTACACCTTC

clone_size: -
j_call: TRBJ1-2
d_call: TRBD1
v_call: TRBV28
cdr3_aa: CASSNLSGQGASGGYTF
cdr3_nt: TGTGCCAGCAGTAATTTGTCGGGGCAGGGGGCCAGTGGAGGCTACACCTTC

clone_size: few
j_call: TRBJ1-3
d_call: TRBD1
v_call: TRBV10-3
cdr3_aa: CAIRPGQDRSGNTIYF
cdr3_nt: TGTGCCATCAGACCAGGACAGGATCGTTCTGGAAACACCATATATTTT

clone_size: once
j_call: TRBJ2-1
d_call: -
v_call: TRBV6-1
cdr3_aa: CASSESGGAFF
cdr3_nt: TGTGCCAGCAGTGAGTCAGGGGGGGCGTTCTTC

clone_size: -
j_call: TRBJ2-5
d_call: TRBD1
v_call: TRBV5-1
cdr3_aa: CASSYTAGGRETQYF
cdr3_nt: TGCGCCAGCAGTTACACCGCAGGGGGCCGGGAGACCCAGTACTTC

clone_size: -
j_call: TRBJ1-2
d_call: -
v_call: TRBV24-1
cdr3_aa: CATSPGGGDYGYTF
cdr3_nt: TGTGCCACCAGTCCGGGGGGGGGCGACTATGGCTACACCTTC

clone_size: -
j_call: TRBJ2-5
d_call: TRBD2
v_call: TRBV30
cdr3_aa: CAWSAGLAGGGRETQYF
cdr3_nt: TGTGCCTGGAGTGCAGGGCTAGCGGGAGGCGGTCGAGAGACCCAGTACTTC

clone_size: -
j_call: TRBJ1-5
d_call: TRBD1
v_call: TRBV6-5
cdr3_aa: CASSLGQGKGQPQHF
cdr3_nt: TGTGCCAGCAGCCTAGGACAGGGTAAGGGTCAGCCCCAGCATTTT

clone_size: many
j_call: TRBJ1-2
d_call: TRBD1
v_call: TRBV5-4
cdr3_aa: CASSSGTGLRRGYGYTF
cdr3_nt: TGTGCCAGCAGCTCCGGGACAGGGCTTCGAAGAGGCTATGGCTACACCTTC